Sequencing of this T cell receptor (beta chain) was carried out in a study of T cell clonotyping in hematopoietic cell transplantation. For the study at large: Cytoreduction preceded collection of pretransplant recipient samples.

Time point described: recipient sample about 28 days before transplant, after cytoreduction. Method: immunoSEQ multiplex PCR; TCRdb's copy keeps in-frame clones and lacks some. The repertoire consists of 35,000 to 50,000 clones, with around 85% occurring once and the leading ten covering less than 3%. In regard to this clone: Its antigen is not identified.

This CDR3 comprises 17 residues. Unmatched junction bases numbered 14, after V lost 1 base and J lost 9 bases. CDR1 is SGHAT and CDR2 is FQNNGV in the germline V gene. Study-wide findings and caveats: Few recipient clonotypes overlapped donors; over 97% were de novo at given depth. Higher Inverse Simpson Index values in graft donor and pretransplant recipient predicted broader posttransplant TCR diversity.

The chain links TRBV11-2 to TRBJ2-3; 9 nucleotides align to TRBD1. This sequence was found in a man in his sixties with acute myeloid leukemia. Some clones in this sample may be carry-over from other donors' samples. The sample consisted of peripheral blood mononuclear cells, taken before stem cell transplant. The chain's CDR3 is CASSLGYRGRSRETQYF. The CDR3 nucleotides are TGTGCCAGCAGCTTAGGATACAGGGGGCGCAGCCGAGAGACGCAGTATTTT.